Each of the 5 T cell receptor beta chains below was sequenced from the same sample in a study of naive and memory T cell subsets. The beta constant-region primer was an equimolar mix of two oligonucleotides covering TRBC1 and TRBC2. TCRdb redid the calling of the UMI-ligation and nested PCR reads with MiXCR, one entry per CDR3 protein. The table lists under 35,000 distinct CDR3 sequences, approximately 11% of them singletons, with approximately 15% in the top ten. The material sequenced was effector memory CD4+ T cells from blood. The sample's subset: effector memory, CD45RA- CD27-. These receptors all stem from a human donor in good health.

This clonotype has more than one count but fewer than ten. The chain employs TRBV7-9 and TRBJ2-3; D is possibly TRBD2 (5 bases). Germline V CDR1 and CDR2: SEHNR, FQNEAQ (reference sequence). The CDR3 spans 15 residues. Trimming took off 3 bases at V and 6 bases at J, with 16 bases between the two ends. CDR3 nucleotide sequence: TGTGCCAGCAGCTTCAAAAGGAGGATGGGGGATACGCAGTATTTT. This gives the protein CASSFKRRMGDTQYF. Full variable domain (rest looked up from reference TRBV7-9 and TRBJ2-3): DTGVSQNPRHKITKRGQNVTFRCDPISEHNRLYWYRQTLGQGPEFLTYFQNEAQLEKSRLLSDRFSAERPKGSFSTLEIQRTEQGDSAMYLCASSFKRRMGDTQYFGPGTRLTVL.

This clonotype was found many times. The chain links TRBV29-1 to TRBJ2-1; 14 bases are shared with TRBD2. J gave up 10 bases and V 3 bases, and 11 bases lay outside the gene matches. The CDR3 is made up of 16 amino acids. Germline values: CDR1 SQVTM, CDR2 ANQGSEA. CDR3 region: CSVDHPGLAGVGEQFF. CDR3 nucleotide sequence: TGCAGCGTTGACCATCCGGGACTAGCGGGAGTGGGAGAGCAGTTCTTC.

The V gene is TRBV2, the J gene TRBJ2-6; possibly TRBD1 for D (5 bases). The CDR3 length is 13 residues. Per the germline V gene, CDR1 is SNHLY and CDR2 is FYNNEI. V was trimmed by 8 bases and J by 4 bases, leaving 9 bases between them. The CDR3 region is CASQGSGANVLTF. The CDR3 region has the DNA TGTGCCAGCCAGGGTTCGGGGGCCAACGTCCTGACTTTC.

This clonotype was picked up many times. V is TRBV7-9 and J is TRBJ2-1, with D possibly being TRBD1 or TRBD2 (6 bases each). Trimming shortened V by 2 bases and J by 8 bases, and 13 bases separated the two germline ends. The CDR3 spans 14 residues. Per the germline V gene, CDR1 is SEHNR and CDR2 is FQNEAQ (reference sequence). The CDR3 loop is CASSLTGGLDEQFF. DNA of the CDR3: TGTGCCAGCAGCTTAACCGGGGGCCTAGATGAGCAGTTCTTC.

V is TRBV2 and J is TRBJ2-1; 7 bases agree with TRBD2. CDR1 and CDR2 (germline): SNHLY, FYNNEI. CDR3 length: 15 residues. V trimming: 0 bases; J trimming: 9 bases; junction bases outside the gene matches: 8. In DNA form, the CDR3 reads TGTGCCAGCAGTGAAGCCAGCGGGGCCCGTGGTGAGCAGTTCTTC. It codes for CASSEASGARGEQFF.